One sample yielded the 17 T cell receptor beta chains listed below, sequenced in a study of blood T cells in healthy people across ages. A second roughly 7 to 12 cycle PCR used barcoded and J-beta primers. MiXCR, run by TCRdb on the 5' RACE reads, gives a single entry per CDR3 protein. The sample lists some 900,000 distinct CDR3 sequences; around 48% were seen once. Sequencing was carried out using blood. Receptor source: a young man in good health.

CDR3 DNA sequence: TGCGCCAGCAGCTTGTACTGGGAAGAGACCCAGTACTTC. Its translation: CASSLYWEETQYF. The chain has TRBV5-1 and TRBJ2-5; D is undetermined. Trimming cost V 1 base and J 3 bases, with 7 bases left between them. Germline assignment: CDR1 SGHRS and CDR2 YFSETQ. The CDR3 extends over 13 amino acids.

Regarding this clonotype: Possible read error: a much larger clone is one base away. The rearrangement links TRBV7-9 to TRBJ2-5; D gene ambiguous. The germline V gene has CDR1 SEHNR and CDR2 FQNEAQ (reference sequence). The length of the CDR3 is 15 residues. Trimming stripped 5 bases from V and 4 bases from J, with 17 bases between. CDR3 sequence reads: CASSPSSVAIETQYF. The CDR3, as DNA: TGTGCCAGCAGCCCTTCCAGCGTAGCAATAGAGACCCAGTACTTC.

This clonotype was counted between two and nine times. This chain joins TRBV10-3 and TRBJ2-7; D not resolved. Germline V gives CDR1 ENHRY, CDR2 SYGVKD. The germline V and J ends were trimmed by 2 bases and 6 bases, with 8 bases remaining between them. The CDR3 runs 12 residues. CDR3 sequence: CAISEAGSEQYF. CDR3 DNA: TGTGCCATCAGTGAGGCAGGATCCGAGCAGTACTTC.

There are many counts of this clonotype. The chain carries TRBV4-2 and TRBJ2-5; TRBD2 is a possible D gene (7 bases). Between the trimmed V and J ends, which lost 0 bases and 2 bases, there was a span of 19 bases. Per the germline V gene, CDR1 is LGHNA and CDR2 is YNFKEQ. CDR3 size: 18 residues. CDR3 protein: CASSQDLRGGGVQETQYF. In DNA form, the CDR3 reads TGTGCCAGCAGCCAAGACTTACGCGGCGGGGGCGTACAAGAGACCCAGTACTTC.

As to this clonotype: The germline gene is not matched at one end of the junction; a read error may be the cause. V and J are TRBV7-9 and TRBJ1-2; weak D call: TRBD1 (5 bases). Germline V gene lookup returns CDR1 SEHNR and CDR2 FQNEAQ (reference sequence). The CDR3 length is 16 residues. The DNA of the CDR3 is TGTGCCAGCAGGTTAGGTGGGACGGCTACTAACTATGGCTACACCTTC. Amino acids: CASRLGGTATNYGYTF.

There are a few counts of this clonotype. The V and J genes are TRBV12-3 or TRBV12-4 and TRBJ1-4; D is unresolved. The CDR3 runs 14 residues. V shed 6 bases and J shed 0 bases, with 8 bases lying between them. CDR3: CASSSHATNEKLFF. In DNA, the CDR3 is TGTGCCAGCAGCTCCCATGCAACTAATGAAAAACTGTTTTTT.

This chain links TRBV5-1 with TRBJ2-1, with 8 nucleotides matching TRBD2. Germline-derived CDR1 and CDR2 are SGHRS and YFSETQ. Trimming at V came to 4 bases and at J to 6 bases, leaving 12 bases not matched to a gene. The CDR3 length is 16 residues. The CDR3 DNA follows: TGCGCCAGCAGCCTATATCTTAGCGGGGCCAGCAATGAGCAGTTCTTC. As protein: CASSLYLSGASNEQFF.

The chain combines TRBV20-1 with TRBJ2-3; D not certain. The CDR3 is made up of 13 amino acids. Trimming shortened V by 4 bases and J by 1 base, and 9 bases separated the two germline ends. Germline assignment: CDR1 DFQATT and CDR2 SNEGSKA (reference sequence). Here the CDR3 reads CSATYPGTDTQYF. For the CDR3, the DNA is TGCAGTGCTACGTACCCGGGCACAGATACGCAGTATTTT.

This chain links TRBV5-1 with TRBJ2-3; the match to TRBD1 covers 10 bases. Germline lookup yields CDR1 SGHRS and CDR2 YFSETQ. V dropped 6 bases and J dropped 1; count of bases not matched to a gene: 8. This CDR3 spans 16 amino acids. This CDR3 is CASTERGTGGTDTQYF. CDR3 nucleotides: TGCGCCAGCACCGAGCGAGGGACAGGGGGCACAGATACGCAGTATTTT.

There are a few counts of this clonotype. J is TRBJ1-5 and V is TRBV6-2 or TRBV6-3; 9 nucleotides align to TRBD1. The V segment lost 7 bases and the J segment 7 bases; nucleotides outside the gene matches: 8. CDR3 length: 14 residues. CDR1 is MNHEY and CDR2 is SVGEGT in the germline V gene. In DNA, the CDR3 is TGTGCCAGCAAAAAGGACAGGGGAGGACAGCCCCAGCATTTT. This codes for CASKKDRGGQPQHF.

This clonotype has just a few counts. This sequence joins TRBV6-1 and TRBJ2-5; D is possibly TRBD2 (5 bases). This CDR3 spans 15 amino acids. The germline V gene has CDR1 MNHNS and CDR2 SASEGT. V was pared by 8 bases and J by 2 bases, with 18 bases between. The CDR3 sequence is CASWKKRERQETQYF. The CDR3, as DNA: TGTGCCAGCTGGAAGAAGAGGGAACGACAAGAGACCCAGTACTTC.

This chain uses TRBV14 with TRBJ2-1; D is possibly TRBD1 (5 bases). The CDR3 is made up of 9 amino acids. The V gene's germline CDR1 is SGHDN and CDR2 FVKESK. V was trimmed by 4 bases and J by 15 bases, leaving 7 bases between them. In DNA form, the CDR3 reads TGTGCCAGCAGCCTTCAGGGGTTCTTC. Translation gives CASSLQGFF.

The gene calls are TRBV4-3 and TRBJ1-5; no definite D call. Trimming pared 1 base from V and 1 base from J, leaving 8 bases between. The CDR3 consists of 15 residues. CDR1 LGHNA and CDR2 YSLEER come from the germline V gene. The CDR3 DNA follows: TGCGCCAGCAGCCAAGGGCGGATGAGCAATCAGCCCCAGCATTTT. Its protein is CASSQGRMSNQPQHF.

This clonotype appeared a few times. This chain connects TRBV19 to TRBJ1-5; no definite D call. Germline V gene data show CDR1 as LNHDA and CDR2 as SQIVND (reference sequence). V was pared by 1 base and J by 3 bases, with 7 bases between. This CDR3 comprises 14 residues. CDR3: CASSIVYTNQPQHF. The CDR3 region has the DNA TGTGCCAGTAGTATAGTTTACACCAATCAGCCCCAGCATTTT.

V usage is TRBV4-1 and J usage is TRBJ1-2; D is possibly TRBD1 (6 bases). This CDR3 contains 14 residues. CDR1 is MGHRA and CDR2 is YSYEKL in the germline V gene. Trimming removed 0 bases from V and 12 bases from J, with 17 bases in between. In DNA, the CDR3 is TGCGCCAGCAGCCAAGATCTGGGGGCAGGGCGGGACACCTTC. Translation gives CASSQDLGAGRDTF.

The chain has TRBV5-1 and TRBJ2-7, with TRBD1 as a possible D gene (7 bases). The germline V and J ends were trimmed by 4 bases and 3 bases, with 26 bases remaining between them. The CDR3 covers 18 residues. Germline V gene data show CDR1 as SGHRS and CDR2 as YFSETQ. The CDR3 loop reads CASSRGLQKQGKNYEQYF. The CDR3 nucleotides read TGCGCCAGCAGCCGGGGGCTCCAAAAACAGGGGAAAAACTACGAGCAGTACTTC.

This clonotype was found many times. This chain uses TRBV12-3 or TRBV12-4 with TRBJ2-5; 8 nucleotides line up with TRBD2. This CDR3 is built from 19 residues. Trimming at V came to 8 bases and at J to 5 bases, leaving 25 bases not matched to a gene. The DNA of the CDR3 is TGTGCCAGCCTGACGTCGGGGGGGACTCCGGGACTAGTATACGAGACCCAGTACTTC. Residues: CASLTSGGTPGLVYETQYF.